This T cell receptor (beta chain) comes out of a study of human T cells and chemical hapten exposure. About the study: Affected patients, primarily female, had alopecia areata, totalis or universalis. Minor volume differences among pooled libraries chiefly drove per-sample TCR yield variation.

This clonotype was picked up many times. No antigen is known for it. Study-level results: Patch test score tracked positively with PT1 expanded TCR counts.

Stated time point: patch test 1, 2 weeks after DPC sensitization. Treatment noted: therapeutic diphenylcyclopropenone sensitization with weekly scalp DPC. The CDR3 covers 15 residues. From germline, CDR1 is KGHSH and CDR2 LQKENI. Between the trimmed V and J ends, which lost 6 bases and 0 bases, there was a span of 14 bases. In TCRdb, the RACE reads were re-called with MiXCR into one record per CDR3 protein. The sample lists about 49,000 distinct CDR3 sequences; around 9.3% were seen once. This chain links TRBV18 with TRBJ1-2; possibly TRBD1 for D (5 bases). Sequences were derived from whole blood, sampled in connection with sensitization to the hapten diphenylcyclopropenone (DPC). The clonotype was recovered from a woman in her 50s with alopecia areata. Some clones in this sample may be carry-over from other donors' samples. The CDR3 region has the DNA TGTGCCAGCTCCTCGGGACTGACACCTAACTATGGCTACACCTTC. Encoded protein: CASSSGLTPNYGYTF.